These 23 T cell receptor beta chains share one sample of origin, sequenced in a study of cytomegalovirus exposure and HLA in healthy donors. Vbeta (60) and Jbeta (13) primers were used in the PCR. Measured with immunoSEQ multiplex PCR; TCRdb has only the in-frame clones, and not every one. The sample lists around 120,000 clones, around 72% occurring once. Sequencing was carried out using PBMCs. These TCRs come from a woman in her thirties or forties in good health and CMV-seropositive.

V is TRBV7-2 and J is TRBJ1-6; the D gene is possibly TRBD1 (5 bases). This CDR3 has 13 residues. The germline CDR1 and CDR2 sequences are SGHTA and FQGNSA. V was trimmed by 1 base and J by 9 bases, leaving 7 bases between them. CDR3 sequence reads: CASSLERGSPLHF. The CDR3 coding sequence is TGTGCCAGCAGCTTAGAAAGGGGTTCACCCCTCCACTTT.

The chain links TRBV6-5 to TRBJ2-1; tentatively, D is TRBD2 (5 bases). Germline-derived CDR1 and CDR2 are MNHEY and SVGAGI. V gave up 4 bases and J gave up 6 bases, with 13 bases separating them. There are 14 residues in the CDR3. CDR3 sequence (DNA): TGTGCCAGCAGTTCGGTAGAACGGGGCAATGAGCAGTTCTTC. Amino acid sequence: CASSSVERGNEQFF.

The J gene is TRBJ2-1, the V gene TRBV11-2; D is unclear. Trimming left V 1 base short and J 4 bases short, with 5 bases between. Germline loops: CDR1 SGHAT, CDR2 FQNNGV. The CDR3 is 13 amino acids. The CDR3 here is CASSLAVYNEQFF. In nucleotides, the CDR3 is TGTGCCAGCAGCTTAGCAGTTTACAATGAGCAGTTCTTC.

The gene calls are TRBV6-1 and TRBJ2-5, with 7 bases that match TRBD1. Germline V gene sequence: CDR1 MNHNS, CDR2 SASEGT. Losses at the gene ends were 2 bases for V and 2 bases for J; bases not matched to a gene: 2. CDR3 length: 14 amino acids. The CDR3 DNA reads TGTGCCAGCAGTGAAAGACAGGGACAAGAGACCCAGTACTTC. Residues: CASSERQGQETQYF.

The chain carries TRBV5-6 and TRBJ1-1; D uncertain. Germline assignment: CDR1 SGHDT and CDR2 YYEEEE. This CDR3 spans 16 amino acids. Trimming pared 0 bases from V and 3 bases from J, leaving 15 bases between. Written as DNA, the CDR3 is TGTGCCAGCAGCTTGGGTCTCCCTTGGACTGACACTGAAGCTTTCTTT. Translation: CASSLGLPWTDTEAFF. Combining the CDR3 with reference TRBV5-6 and TRBJ1-1 gives the whole variable domain DAGVTQSPTHLIKTRGQQVTLRCSPKSGHDTVSWYQQALGQGPQFIFQYYEEEERQRGNFPDRFSGHQFPNYSSELNVNALLLGDSALYLCASSLGLPWTDTEAFFGQGTRLTVV.

This chain uses TRBV18 with TRBJ1-2, with a weak D call TRBD1 (6 bases). Trimming left V 4 bases short and J 2 bases short, with 8 bases between. Germline CDR1 is KGHSH and CDR2 is LQKENI. The CDR3 consists of 13 residues. The CDR3 here is CASSQGTNYGYTF. DNA of the CDR3: TGTGCCAGCTCACAGGGGACAAACTATGGCTACACCTTC.

This clone appeared once. The chain links TRBV2 to TRBJ1-6; 8 bases line up with TRBD1. The junction had 8 bases not matched to a gene; V was cut back by 8 bases and J by 8 bases. The CDR3 spans 14 residues. In germline, CDR1 is SNHLY, CDR2 FYNNEI. The DNA of the CDR3 is TGTGCCAGCGGACGCAGGGGGCTTGATTCACCCCTCCACTTT. Its translation: CASGRRGLDSPLHF.

This chain links TRBV29-1 with TRBJ1-1, with unresolved D. CDR1 SQVTM and CDR2 ANQGSEA come from the germline V gene. The V and J ends lost 7 bases and 5 bases respectively, with 20 bases between them. CDR3 length: 14 residues. The CDR3 spells CSGLPWGGYTEAFF. The CDR3, as DNA: TGCAGCGGGTTACCCTGGGGAGGGTATACTGAAGCTTTCTTT.

This clone appeared a few times. DNA of the CDR3: TGCGCCAGCAGCGAGTCATCGGGGGGGAGTGGCACAGATACGCAGTATTTT. Residues: CASSESSGGSGTDTQYF. The chain recombines TRBV4-3 with TRBJ2-3; 8 bases agree with TRBD2. The length of the CDR3 is 17 residues. CDR1 is LGHNA and CDR2 is YSLEER in the germline V gene. V shed 5 bases, J shed 1 base, and the junction held 11 bases outside the gene matches.

This chain connects TRBV7-9 to TRBJ1-1, with D possibly being TRBD1 (5 bases). Germline V lookup: CDR1 SEHNR, CDR2 FQNEAQ (reference sequence). V was cut by 8 bases and J by 4 bases, with 14 bases left in between. This CDR3 is 13 amino acids long. CDR3 DNA sequence: TGTGCCAGCGAGGCGTCGGGGGGCACTGAAGCTTTCTTT. It specifies CASEASGGTEAFF.

This clone was observed a handful of times. Mismatch with germline at one junction end may stem from a read error. V and J are TRBV6-1 and TRBJ2-1; the match to TRBD2 covers 10 bases. The CDR3 length is 12 residues. In germline, CDR1 is MNHNS, CDR2 SASEGT. The CDR3 here is CTTGLASNEQFF. In nucleotides, the CDR3 is TGCACTACGGGACTAGCGTCCAATGAGCAGTTCTTC.

CDR3 in amino acids: CAISLRAGQGNTGELFF. In DNA form, the CDR3 reads TGTGCCATCAGCCTCCGAGCGGGACAGGGGAACACCGGGGAGCTGTTTTTT. The rearrangement joins TRBV10-3 to TRBJ2-2; 9 nucleotides match TRBD1. CDR3 length equals 17 residues. Germline values: CDR1 ENHRY, CDR2 SYGVKD. Unmatched junction bases numbered 9, after V lost 6 bases and J lost 1 base.

V usage is TRBV6-5 and J usage is TRBJ1-1; weak D call: TRBD1 (6 bases). The V end lost 0 bases, the J end lost 4 bases, and 15 bases lay between the germline ends. The CDR3 runs 16 residues. In germline, CDR1 is MNHEY, CDR2 SVGAGI. The CDR3 coding sequence is TGTGCCAGCAGTTACTCGCAGGGGCGAGGAGGCACTGAAGCTTTCTTT. Protein product: CASSYSQGRGGTEAFF.

The chain has TRBV5-1 and TRBJ1-3; D possibly corresponds to TRBD1 (6 bases). The CDR3 totals 16 residues. In germline, CDR1 is SGHRS, CDR2 YFSETQ. The V end was cut by 3 bases, the J end by 0 bases, with 13 bases between. The CDR3 region has the DNA TGCGCCAGCAGCTGGGGGCAGATCGACTCTGGAAACACCATATATTTT. This translates into CASSWGQIDSGNTIYF.

V gene TRBV4-2 combines with J gene TRBJ2-3; D might be TRBD2 (7 bases). This CDR3 comprises 19 residues. V was clipped by 1 base and J by 0 bases, with 20 bases between them. The germline CDR1 and CDR2 sequences are LGHNA and YNFKEQ. CDR3 nucleotides: TGTGCCAGCAGCCAAGCGGCGGGGGCGCCGGGTTCTAGCACAGATACGCAGTATTTT. Protein sequence: CASSQAAGAPGSSTDTQYF.

The rearrangement links TRBV18 to TRBJ2-1, with D tentatively TRBD2 (5 bases). Trimming cost V 1 base and J 6 bases, with 7 bases left between them. The germline V gene encodes CDR1 KGHSH and CDR2 LQKENI. This CDR3 comprises 13 residues. The CDR3 sequence is CASSPQDFNEQFF. CDR3 in DNA: TGTGCCAGCTCACCACAGGACTTCAATGAGCAGTTCTTC.

With regard to this clone: Its ends do not fully match the called genes, so a read error is possible. This chain uses TRBV14 with TRBJ2-1; D is unresolved. Germline CDR1 reads SGHDN; CDR2 reads FVKESK. The CDR3 extends over 13 amino acids. The CDR3 bases are TGTGCCGGCAGCCTGTATTCCGGCAATGAGCAGTTCTTC. This encodes CAGSLYSGNEQFF.

This clone has just a few counts. The V gene is TRBV4-3, the J gene TRBJ2-5, with 9 bases lining up with TRBD1. Germline loops: CDR1 LGHNA, CDR2 YSLEER. This CDR3 contains 16 residues. The V and J ends lost 2 bases and 2 bases, in that order; junction bases with no gene match: 6. CDR3 DNA sequence: TGCGCCAGCAGCCAACGGTTGGGGACAGGGCAAGAGACCCAGTACTTC. As protein: CASSQRLGTGQETQYF.

J is TRBJ2-5 and V is TRBV9; 8 positions agree with TRBD1. Germline assignment: CDR1 SGDLS and CDR2 YYNGEE. After removal of 4 bases from V and 5 bases from J, the junction contained 7 bases not matched to a gene. CDR3 length: 14 residues. The CDR3 bases are TGTGCCAGCAGCCAGGGGGCGCAATCTGAGACCCAGTACTTC. This encodes CASSQGAQSETQYF.

The chain links TRBV4-2 to TRBJ2-2, with 16 bases fitting TRBD2. The V gene's germline CDR1 is LGHNA and CDR2 YNFKEQ. V was clipped by 4 bases and J by 5 bases; unmatched bases: 7. The CDR3 is 18 residues long. The CDR3 bases are TGTGCCAGCAGCCTAGGGACTAGCGGGGGGGAGGGGACCGGGGAGCTGTTTTTT. It translates to CASSLGTSGGEGTGELFF.

The chain links TRBV5-6 to TRBJ2-7; D is perhaps TRBD1 (6 bases). The ends were cut back, 4 bases at V and 0 bases at J, with 14 bases in the middle. The germline V gene encodes CDR1 SGHDT and CDR2 YYEEEE. The CDR3 extends over 15 amino acids. CDR3 sequence reads: CASSPTGTLSYEQYF. Here the CDR3 DNA reads TGTGCCAGCAGCCCCACCGGGACACTCTCCTACGAGCAGTACTTC.

This clone was picked up a small number of times. V gene TRBV27 combines with J gene TRBJ2-2; D is possibly TRBD1 (6 bases). V was trimmed by 3 bases and J by 5 bases, leaving 13 bases between them. In germline, CDR1 is MNHEY, CDR2 SMNVEV (reference sequence). There are 15 residues in the CDR3. CDR3 nucleotides: TGTGCCAGCAGTTTCGGGACACTTGGGACCGGGGAGCTGTTTTTT. It is translated as CASSFGTLGTGELFF.

This chain uses TRBV23-1 with TRBJ2-1; 7 nucleotides align to TRBD2. TRBV23-1 is assigned to the ORF class and has an uncertain function. V shed 6 bases and J 5 bases; nucleotides not matched to a gene: 10. The CDR3 sequence is 15 residues long. The CDR3 DNA reads TGCGCCAGCAGGGCGACCGGGACTAAGAACAATGAGCAGTTCTTC. This encodes CASRATGTKNNEQFF.